This record concerns one TCR beta chain sequence. Its specificity is not known. The entry originates in a study of cytomegalovirus exposure and HLA in healthy donors. General study points: Investigators reported over 150 TCR beta chains as tied to cytomegalovirus. There were a few CMV-associated chains whose specificity for CMV antigens was confirmed in vitro. First-cohort TCR clusters tended to co-occur in the roughly 120 validation repertoires, a later analysis found.

TCRdb's copy holds only in-frame clones and misses some; the assay was immunoSEQ multiplex PCR. The repertoire holds roughly 180,000 clones, with approximately 89% as singletons. The germline V gene encodes CDR1 MRHNA and CDR2 SNTAGT. The CDR3 is 14 residues long. J gave up 1 base and V 2 bases, and 0 bases lay outside the gene matches. This TCR came from a young man in good health and CMV-seropositive. The sequencing input was PBMCs. The gene calls are TRBV6-4 and TRBJ2-3; 7 bases match TRBD2. This CDR3 is CASSDAGGTDTQYF. As DNA, the CDR3 is TGTGCCAGCAGTGACGCGGGGGGCACAGATACGCAGTATTTT.